This paragraph reports one TCR beta chain. The clone's antigen remains unknown. Base qualities are missing; no much larger clone stands one base away. This specimen comes from a study of naive and memory T cell subsets (dated by TCRdb to 2016 to 2017). Some background on the complete study: An open-source, UMI-based TCR alpha and beta sequencing pipeline was applied to sorted naive and memory peripheral blood T cell subsets. The results of the functional CMV T cell responses matched the IgG serology results in every case. RNA was DNase-treated and reverse transcribed with TCR constant-region primers, mostly using SuperScript III.

Trimming accounts for 1 base at V and 5 bases at J, while the number of junction bases matched to no gene is 1. CDR1 and CDR2, per the germline V gene (reference sequence), are LNHDA and SQIVND. The CDR3 has 16 amino acids, counting the end cysteine and phenylalanine. The entry retains the CDR3 DNA only, 48 bases that are in frame from base 1. Points the paper makes about the study in general: Each clonotype was defined as a single alpha or beta chain sequence rather than as a paired alpha/beta receptor. In both CD4 and CD8 cells, going from naive through CM, EM and EMRA, the Gini index went up while Shannon and inverse Simpson diversity went down. After error correction, over 95% of naive TCR sequences appeared only once, giving much steeper abundance distributions than memory subsets. TCR abundance followed a power law whose exponent differed between naive and memory subsets but was consistent across the three individuals. The repertoire findings for the naive and memory subsets could not be validated against a ground truth because none was available. RNA-based TCR counts may be affected by expression changes linked to T cell activation and differentiation.

From the second PCR step onward, the TCR alpha chain libraries and the TCR beta chain libraries were amplified separately. To determine each donor's CMV status, fresh PBMCs were stimulated overnight with CMV viral lysate, and IFNgamma production from CD4+ T cells was then assessed. CD4 T cells were positively selected using Miltenyi beads, after which CD8 T cells were positively selected from the CD4-negative fraction. After staining for CD3, CD4, CD8, CD45RA, CD27 and a live/dead dye, cells were sorted on a BD Aria II into four subsets based on CD45RA and CD27. Blood was obtained from three healthy volunteers, and the blood from each volunteer was fractionated into CD4 and CD8 T cells and subsequently into four differentiation subsets. Around 130 ml of peripheral blood was taken from each donor, and PBMC were separated by density-gradient centrifugation on Ficoll-Paque PLUS. After sorting, cells were lysed in RLT buffer, RNA was extracted using a Qiagen RNeasy kit, and the extracted RNA was stored at -80 degrees C.

Library preparation was by UMI-ligation and nested PCR. To cover both TRBC1 and TRBC2, the beta constant-region primer consisted of an equimolar mix of two oligonucleotides. Four rounds of PCR were used to amplify ligated cDNA, with nested alpha and beta constant-region primers being used together with the SP2 primer. A single-stranded oligonucleotide carrying the SP2 primer and a 12-nucleotide UMI was ligated to the 3' end of the cDNA by T4 RNA ligase 1. The ligation reaction was kept at 16 degrees C for about 19-25 hours. PCR2 was usually performed as a SYBR Green qPCR and halted at a preset threshold so that over-amplification would not occur. Every purification after the first one was done using Agencourt AMPure XP magnetic beads. Library amounts were measured by Qubit and library quality was assessed on a TapeStation, where the main peak was expected at around 650 bp. The pooled libraries were sequenced on an Illumina MiSeq using v2 2x251 paired-end kits, which usually yielded about 0.85-2 million reads per sample. Libraries were pooled at approximately 4 nM per sample, and about 4.5-7.5% PhiX was added to improve cluster recognition. On the authors' methods: FASTQ reads processed by Demultiplexor were assigned V and J genes by Decombinator through tag matching that tolerated a single base-pair mismatch. Collapsinator used UMIs to correct both sequencing errors and frequency errors arising from PCR heterogeneity. CDR3Translator translated TCRs and extracted CDR3s from the conserved cysteine to the FGXG phenylalanine, flagging non-productive sequences. Gini, Shannon entropy and inverse Simpson indices were calculated on repertoires that had been subsampled to equal numbers of UMI-defined TCRs. Within the linear range, a power law was fitted to clonotype abundance distributions using maximum likelihood. On one naive CD8 sample, the pipeline and MIGEC gave similar UMI counts, unique TCR numbers and clonal distributions. Repertoires were searched for 7,000 to 7,500 CMV-associated CDR3 sequences compiled from VDJdb and a published dataset. Clones were called with MiXCR by TCRdb after fastp trimmed the public reads at Q25, and only in-frame beta chains were retained. Rows are combined by CDR3 protein, so each entry shows the most common genes and DNA. Here the V and J calls rest on TCRdb's processing, not on the authors' analysis. Within this sample are 120,000 or so distinct CDR3 sequences, with roughly 36% of them counted one time only. The ten largest clones add up to approximately 0.87% of the sample.

The sequence came from a human donor in good health. The V and J genes are TRBV19 and TRBJ2-1; 14 central nucleotides agree with TRBD2. Sequenced sample: central memory CD4+ T cells from blood. The sample's cell subset or site label, in plain terms: central memory, CD45RA- CD27+. The CDR3 is CASSIVGLAGDNEQFF. The DNA is as follows: TGTGCCAGTAGTATAGTGGGACTAGCGGGAGACAATGAGCAGTTCTTC.